Detailed here is one T cell receptor (beta chain). The sample carries other DNA sequences with the same CDR3. The source of the sample is a study of blood T cell repertoires in COVID-19. Source study methods: Amplification of reference gene primers was used by the study to estimate nucleated cell counts. TCRdb's table, derived via immunoSEQ multiplex PCR, lists solely in-frame clones and lacks some. Clonal size and the V and J genes are those of that table, whereas D and trimming came from the DNA. The table lists fewer than 350,000 clones, under 90% of them singletons, with 2.5% to 3.5% in the top ten. The CDR3 spans 15 residues. Trimming took 0 bases from V and 2 from J, leaving 11 bases between them. CDR1 and CDR2 (germline): SGHRS, YFSETQ.

The receptor's source is a woman aged 60 to 75 with active or convalescent COVID-19. The rearrangement joins TRBV5-1 to TRBJ2-5; a possible D gene is TRBD2 (6 bases). Sequenced sample: peripheral blood. CDR3: CASSLVPGTQETQYF. CDR3 bases: TGCGCCAGCAGCTTGGTTCCAGGGACTCAAGAGACCCAGTACTTC.